The clone carrying this TCR beta chain was seen a handful of times. This record belongs to a study of T cell changes during pregnancy in multiple sclerosis. Germline CDR1 is SGHTA and CDR2 is FQGNSA. V shed 5 bases and J shed 5 bases, with 13 bases lying between them. This CDR3 comprises 14 residues. Sequencing was performed with immunoSEQ multiplex PCR; in TCRdb, only in-frame clones are kept and a portion is missing. This sample has 80,000 to 95,000 clones, with 93% found just once. J is TRBJ2-1 and V is TRBV7-2, with D tentatively TRBD2 (6 bases). Sequences were derived from peripheral blood, sampled in the third trimester of pregnancy. The clonotype comes from a female donor in good health, enrolled as a control in a pregnancy study. CDR3 residues: CASSLRDFHNEQFF. CDR3 coding DNA: TGTGCCAGCAGCCTTAGGGACTTTCACAATGAGCAGTTCTTC.